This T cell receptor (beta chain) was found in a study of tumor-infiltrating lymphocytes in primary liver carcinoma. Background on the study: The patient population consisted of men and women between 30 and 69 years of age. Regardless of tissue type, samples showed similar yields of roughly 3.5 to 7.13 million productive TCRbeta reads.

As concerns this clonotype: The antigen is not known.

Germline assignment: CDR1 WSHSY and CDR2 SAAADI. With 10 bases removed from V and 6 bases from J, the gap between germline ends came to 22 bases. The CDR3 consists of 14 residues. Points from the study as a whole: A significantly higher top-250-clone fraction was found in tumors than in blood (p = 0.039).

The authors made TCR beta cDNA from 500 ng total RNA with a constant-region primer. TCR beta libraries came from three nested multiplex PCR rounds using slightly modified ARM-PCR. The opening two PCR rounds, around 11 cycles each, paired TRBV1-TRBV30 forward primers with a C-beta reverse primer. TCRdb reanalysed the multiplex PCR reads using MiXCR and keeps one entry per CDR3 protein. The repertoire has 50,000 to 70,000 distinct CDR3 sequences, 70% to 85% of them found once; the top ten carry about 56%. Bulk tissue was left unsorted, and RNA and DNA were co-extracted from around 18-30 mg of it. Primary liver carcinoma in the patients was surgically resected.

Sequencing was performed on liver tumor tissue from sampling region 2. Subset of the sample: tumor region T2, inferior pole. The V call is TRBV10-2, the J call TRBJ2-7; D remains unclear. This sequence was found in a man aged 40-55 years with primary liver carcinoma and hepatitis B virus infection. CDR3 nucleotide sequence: TGCGCCATCATAGACAACTGGGGTCGACCCGAGCAGTACTTC. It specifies CAIIDNWGRPEQYF.